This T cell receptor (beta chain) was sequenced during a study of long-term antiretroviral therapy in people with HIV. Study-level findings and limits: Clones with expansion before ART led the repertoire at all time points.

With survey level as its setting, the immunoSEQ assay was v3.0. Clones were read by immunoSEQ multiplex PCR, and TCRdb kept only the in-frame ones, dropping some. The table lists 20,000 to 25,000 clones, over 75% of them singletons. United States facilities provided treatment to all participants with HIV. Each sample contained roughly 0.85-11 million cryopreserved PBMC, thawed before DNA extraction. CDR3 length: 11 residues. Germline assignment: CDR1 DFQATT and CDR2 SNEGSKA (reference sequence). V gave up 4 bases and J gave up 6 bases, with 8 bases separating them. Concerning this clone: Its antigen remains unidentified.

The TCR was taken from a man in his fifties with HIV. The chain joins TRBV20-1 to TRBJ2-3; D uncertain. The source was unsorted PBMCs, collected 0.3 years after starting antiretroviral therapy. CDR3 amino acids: CSAILPDTQYF. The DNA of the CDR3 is TGCAGTGCTATACTCCCTGATACGCAGTATTTT.